One and the same sample provided the 13 T cell receptor beta chains below, sequenced in a study of Graves' ophthalmopathy and Graves' hyperthyroidism. TCR beta CDR3 regions were amplified from RNA transcripts. The first-round RT-PCR employed HTBI primers together with the Qiagen OneStep RT-PCR kit. A multiplex PCR was then performed as the second round. Via MiXCR, TCRdb re-called the multiplex PCR reads, giving one row per CDR3 protein. The table includes just over 600,000 distinct CDR3 sequences, about 20% detected once. The sample taken for sequencing was peripheral blood. Receptors originate from a woman aged 18-29 years with stable Graves' hyperthyroidism. Some clones in this sample may be carry-over from other donors' samples.

The rearrangement uses TRBV2 and TRBJ1-5; a weak D match, TRBD1 (5 bases). The germline V gene has CDR1 SNHLY and CDR2 FYNNEI. V was shortened by 6 bases and J by 6 bases, with 12 bases between the two germline ends. The CDR3 extends over 13 amino acids. This chain's CDR3 is CASRGDESQPQHF. The CDR3 region has the DNA TGTGCCAGCAGGGGGGATGAAAGTCAGCCCCAGCATTTT. Filled out from reference TRBV2 and TRBJ1-5, the complete variable domain reads EPEVTQTPSHQVTQMGQEVILRCVPISNHLYFYWYRQILGQKVEFLVSFYNNEISEKSEIFDDQFSVERPDGSNFTLKIRSTKLEDSAMYFCASRGDESQPQHFGDGTRLSIL.

This clonotype has at least ten counts. The V and J genes are TRBV12-3 or TRBV12-4 and TRBJ1-2; no clear D. Trimming took 2 bases from V and 8 from J, leaving 15 bases between them. CDR3 length: 14 amino acids. CDR3 residues: CASSLPTEGGGYTF. CDR3 nucleotide sequence: TGTGCCAGCAGTTTACCGACGGAAGGTGGGGGCTACACCTTC.

This clonotype was picked up many times. The chain employs TRBV7-2 and TRBJ2-2; 8 bases map to TRBD2. The ends lost 4 bases at V and 6 bases at J; junction bases unmatched: 7. The CDR3 length is 15 residues. The V gene's germline CDR1 is SGHTA and CDR2 FQGNSA. The CDR3: CASSSGSGRPGELFF. In nucleotides, the CDR3 is TGTGCCAGCAGCTCCGGCAGCGGGAGACCCGGGGAGCTGTTTTTT.

This chain links TRBV12-3 or TRBV12-4 with TRBJ1-1; tentative D call: TRBD1 (6 bases). V dropped 7 bases and J dropped 2 bases, with 14 bases sitting between them. The CDR3 extends over 14 amino acids. CDR3 bases: TGTGCCAGCACCCTGGACAGAGGTAACACTGAAGCTTTCTTT. Its translation is CASTLDRGNTEAFF.

This clonotype appeared many times. This chain connects TRBV20-1 to TRBJ1-2; TRBD1 might be the D (5 bases). Trimming shortened V by 3 bases and J by 5 bases, and 16 bases separated the two germline ends. Germline lookup yields CDR1 DFQATT and CDR2 SNEGSKA (reference sequence). CDR3 size: 14 residues. CDR3 sequence: CSASPPVGTYGYTF. In nucleotides, the CDR3 is TGCAGTGCTAGCCCCCCAGTCGGGACTTATGGCTACACCTTC.

This clonotype was seen ten or more times. The rearrangement links TRBV29-1 to TRBJ2-5, with a possible D match to TRBD2 (6 bases). Germline-derived CDR1 and CDR2 are SQVTM and ANQGSEA. V lost 7 bases and J 2 bases, leaving 17 bases between the germline ends. The CDR3 loop spans 14 amino acids. The CDR3 sequence: CSAARDGGQETQYF. The CDR3 nucleotides read TGCAGCGCAGCCAGGGATGGGGGGCAAGAGACCCAGTACTTC. The full variable domain, completed using reference TRBV29-1 and TRBJ2-5, is SAVISQKPSRDICQRGTSLTIQCQVDSQVTMMFWYRQQPGQSLTLIATANQGSEATYESGFVIDKFPISRPNLTFSTLTVSNMSPEDSSIYLCSAARDGGQETQYFGPGTRLLVL.

This clonotype came up many times. The chain has TRBV2 and TRBJ2-7; D is ambiguous. The CDR3 consists of 13 residues. V was cut by 8 bases and J by 2 bases, with 13 bases left in between. Looked up from germline, CDR1 is SNHLY and CDR2 is FYNNEI. The CDR3 sequence is CASAMQRTYEQYF. DNA for the CDR3: TGTGCCAGCGCTATGCAGAGAACCTACGAGCAGTACTTC. Looking up the rest from reference TRBV2 and TRBJ2-7 gives the full variable domain: EPEVTQTPSHQVTQMGQEVILRCVPISNHLYFYWYRQILGQKVEFLVSFYNNEISEKSEIFDDQFSVERPDGSNFTLKIRSTKLEDSAMYFCASAMQRTYEQYFGPGTRLTVT.

This clonotype was seen many times. This chain joins TRBV6-1 and TRBJ1-1; D gene uncertain. The CDR3 is 14 amino acids. Trimming took off 0 bases at V and 5 bases at J, with 10 bases between the two ends. Germline CDR1 and CDR2: MNHNS and SASEGT. CDR3 sequence reads: CASSEAGIKTEAFF. The CDR3 DNA follows: TGTGCCAGCAGTGAAGCGGGCATCAAGACTGAAGCTTTCTTT.

This clonotype was seen a handful of times. The CDR3 region is CASSIAGADSYEQYF. The CDR3 DNA sequence: TGTGCCAGTAGTATAGCTGGGGCCGACTCCTACGAGCAGTACTTC. This sequence joins TRBV19 and TRBJ2-7, with D possibly being TRBD1 (5 bases). The CDR3 has 15 residues. The V end lost 1 base, the J end lost 0 bases, and 10 bases lay between the germline ends. Per germline, CDR1 LNHDA and CDR2 SQIVND (reference sequence).

Ten or more counts support this clonotype. V is TRBV28 and J is TRBJ1-5, with 7 bases identical to TRBD1. Trimming removed 2 bases from V and 4 bases from J; junction bases left unmatched: 8. Germline CDR1 is MDHEN and CDR2 is SYDVKM. There are 16 residues in the CDR3. CDR3 sequence (DNA): TGTGCCAGCAGTTTACGTTATACAGGGGTTAATCAGCCCCAGCATTTT. Residues: CASSLRYTGVNQPQHF. The full variable domain, rest sourced from reference TRBV28 and TRBJ1-5, is DVKVTQSSRYLVKRTGEKVFLECVQDMDHENMFWYRQDPGLGLRLIYFSYDVKMKEKGDIPEGYSVSREKKERFSLILESASTNQTSMYLCASSLRYTGVNQPQHFGDGTRLSIL.

This clonotype was recorded only once. The chain combines TRBV5-1 with TRBJ1-1; D not resolved. Germline V lookup: CDR1 SGHRS, CDR2 YFSETQ. CDR3 length: 14 residues. Trimming cost V 1 base and J 10 bases, with 17 bases left between them. CDR3 sequence reads: CASSLSLEEPRAFF. The CDR3 DNA follows: TGCGCCAGCAGCTTGTCACTTGAAGAACCTAGAGCTTTCTTT. The full variable domain, its missing parts supplied by reference TRBV5-1 and TRBJ1-1, is KAGVTQTPRYLIKTRGQQVTLSCSPISGHRSVSWYQQTPGQGLQFLFEYFSETQRNKGNFPGRFSGRQFSNSRSEMNVSTLELGDSALYLCASSLSLEEPRAFFGQGTRLTVV.

The CDR3 reads CASSQGQGSSSGANVLTF. As DNA, the CDR3 is TGCGCCAGCAGCCAGGGACAGGGGTCGTCCTCTGGGGCCAACGTCCTGACTTTC. The chain uses TRBV4-1 and TRBJ2-6; TRBD1 matches at 10 bases. This CDR3 contains 18 residues. In germline, CDR1 is MGHRA, CDR2 YSYEKL. The V segment lost 3 bases and the J segment 0 bases; nucleotides outside the gene matches: 5.

This clonotype was seen at least ten times. The V and J genes are TRBV20-1 and TRBJ1-6; 8 bases are shared with TRBD1. Germline values: CDR1 DFQATT, CDR2 SNEGSKA (reference sequence). V dropped 2 bases and J dropped 6; count of bases not matched to a gene: 3. CDR3 length equals 14 residues. The CDR3 nucleotides read TGCAGTGCTAGACCAGGGGGCGGTAATTCACCCCTCCACTTT. It encodes CSARPGGGNSPLHF.